This is a list of T cell receptor beta chains from one sample in a study of cytotoxic CD8 clonotypes in ibrutinib-treated CLL. Clones were sequenced by immunoSEQ multiplex PCR, and TCRdb holds only the in-frame ones, with some missing. Of roughly 300,000 clones in the sample, approximately 79% were seen once. The sample here was PBMCs, taken at disease progression, from a patient treated with ibrutinib. The receptors here all came from a human donor with chronic lymphocytic leukemia. The CDR3 runs from the conserved cysteine through the conserved F or W. Each record gives: V gene, CDR3 protein.

TRBV7-9,CASSSARETRTGDYEQYF
TRBV6-1,CASSLGSFPDTQYF
TRBV11-2,CASSFSDQETQYF
TRBV19,CASSIAGGENQPQHF
TRBV15,CATSRDWDRNEQFF
TRBV28,CASSLAGRAGGLKTQYF
TRBV19,CASSIPPPSGRISYEQYF
TRBV5-4,CASSSGFRVGSATDTQYF
TRBV18,CASSPPPGGREQYF
TRBV4-3,CASSQDGTTDQFF
TRBV11-2,CASSLGGHNQPQHF
TRBV5-1,CASSAVLGRVTYEQYF
TRBV29-1,CSVGQNNEKLFF
TRBV10-3,CAISESGRKETQYF
TRBV7-2,CASSPREWEYNEQFF
TRBV5-4,CASSSGPLGETQYF
TRBV9,CASSPQAGGEKLFF
TRBV28,CASRAGTGGNTGELFF
TRBV9,CASSVGYNQETQYF
TRBV27,CASSLFTRGSVGVTGELFF
TRBV18,CASSPFPAGGAGANVLTF
TRBV14,CATTQGSGNTIYF
TRBV11-2,CASSLGTVALTF
TRBV15,CATSSRGRANEKLFF
TRBV7-9,CASSLPQRGGQETQYF
TRBV7-8,CASNLGQTEQYF
TRBV15,CATSRGQGYSGANVLTF
TRBV5-1,CASSPPGQGWDTQYF
TRBV29-1,CSVGAQNKNYGYTF
TRBV6-4,CASDRDGADTQYF
TRBV2,CASSQGQGGYQPQHF
TRBV18,CASSPRAAAGLYEQYF
TRBV9,CASSAVLGDTQYF
TRBV6-5,CASSSPGGSDTGELFF
TRBV9,CASSVGILSYEQYF
TRBV5-1,CASHLSVGTGHNEQFF
TRBV5-5,CASSFRQGNTGELFF
TRBV4-1,CASSQDVGFNEQFF
TRBV29-1,CSVEDLTDTQYF
TRBV7-2,CASSLGWRGSITDTQYF
TRBV29-1,CSVETGLFYGYTF
TRBV6-1,CASSIGGVDTQYF
TRBV6-1,CASSEGLAGIYEQYF
TRBV28,CASSWGERHQPQHF
TRBV7-2,CASSFTGEQKLFF
TRBV5-4,CASSWKQGWGVSIQYF
TRBV7-8,CATQAGSYNEQFF
TRBV19,CASIRGLTEAFF
TRBV7-3,CASSPLPEPNTGELFF
TRBV20-1,CSVQRGNEQFF
TRBV9,CARIGDRENTGELFF
TRBV4-3,CASSRDKRQGREYF
TRBV29-1,CSVETVNEQYF
TRBV7-3,CASSRDGTYEQYF